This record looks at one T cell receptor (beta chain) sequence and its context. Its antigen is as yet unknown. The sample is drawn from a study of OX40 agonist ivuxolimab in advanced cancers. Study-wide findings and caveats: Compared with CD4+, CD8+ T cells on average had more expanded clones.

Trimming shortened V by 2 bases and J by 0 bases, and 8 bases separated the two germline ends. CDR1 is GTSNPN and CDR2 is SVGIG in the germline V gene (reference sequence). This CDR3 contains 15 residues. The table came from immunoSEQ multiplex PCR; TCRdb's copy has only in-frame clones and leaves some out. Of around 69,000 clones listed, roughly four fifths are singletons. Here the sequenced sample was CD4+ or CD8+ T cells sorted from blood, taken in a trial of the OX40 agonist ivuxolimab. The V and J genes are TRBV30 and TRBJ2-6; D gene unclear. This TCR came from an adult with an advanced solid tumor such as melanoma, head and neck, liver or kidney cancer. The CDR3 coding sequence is TGTGCCTGGAGTTTGAGTTTCTCTGGGGCCAACGTCCTGACTTTC. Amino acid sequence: CAWSLSFSGANVLTF.